Listed below are T cell receptor beta chains from one sample, sequenced in a study of blood T cell repertoires in COVID-19. Method: immunoSEQ multiplex PCR; TCRdb's copy keeps in-frame clones and lacks some. Found here are 250,000 or so clones, roughly 84% of them singletons; the top ten hold roughly 6.7%. Sample: PBMCs or T cells enriched from blood (not recorded which). Receptors were obtained from a woman in her forties or fifties who had been exposed to COVID-19. CDR3s include the opening cysteine and the closing phenylalanine or tryptophan. A D gene is named only where the DNA matches it firmly.

CDR3aa	CDR3nt	d_gene	v_gene	j_gene
CASSLIEGTEAFF	TGTGCCAGCAGCCTTATAGAGGGCACTGAAGCTTTCTTT	.	TRBV3-1/TRBV3-2	TRBJ1-1
CASRAGGGQPQHF	TGTGCCAGCAGGGCAGGGGGAGGACAGCCCCAGCATTTT	TRBD1	TRBV12-3/TRBV12-4	TRBJ1-5
CASGLFPGTGGTYEQYF	TGTGCTAGTGGTTTGTTCCCCGGGACAGGGGGAACCTACGAGCAGTACTTC	TRBD1	TRBV12-5	TRBJ2-7
CASIRQGYGYTF	TGTGCCAGCATCCGGCAGGGGTATGGCTACACCTTC	.	TRBV6-1	TRBJ1-2
CASRDRELGNTEAFF	TGTGCCAGCAGGGACAGGGAGCTGGGGAACACTGAAGCTTTCTTT	TRBD1	TRBV2	TRBJ1-1
CASRPPGGTEAFF	TGTGCCAGCAGGCCACCAGGGGGGACTGAAGCTTTCTTT	TRBD1	TRBV7-8	TRBJ1-1
CASSQRGLETEAFF	TGTGCCAGCAGTCAAAGGGGGCTCGAAACTGAAGCTTTCTTT	TRBD1	TRBV6-5	TRBJ1-1
CASKPGMNTEAFF	TGTGCCAGCAAGCCAGGGATGAACACTGAAGCTTTCTTT	.	TRBV5-4	TRBJ1-1
CASSSPGTDEQFF	TGTGCCAGCAGCTCTCCAGGGACTGATGAGCAGTTCTTC	.	TRBV7-3	TRBJ2-1
CASTRLTQGNTEAFF	TGTGCCAGCACCCGCCTCACCCAGGGGAACACTGAAGCTTTCTTT	.	TRBV6-5	TRBJ1-1